A selection of T cell receptor beta chains follows, all from one sample in a study of T-cell memory formation after mild COVID-19. TCRdb reprocessed the 5' RACE reads with MiXCR, giving one entry per CDR3 protein. The data show roughly 620,000 distinct CDR3 sequences, under 20% seen once. The sample taken for sequencing was PBMCs or a T cell subset sorted from them (not recorded which). These receptors were collected from an adult woman who had mild COVID-19 (a few samples of this study predate the infection). Cell type and time point are not known. Each CDR3 is given with its conserved first and last residue. The order of the fields is J gene, V gene, clone size, D gene, CDR3 DNA, CDR3 protein. D genes are given only for firm matches. Where a row states a size, it is once, few, many or the class of an expanded clone; other rows omit it.

j_gene: TRBJ2-1; v_gene: TRBV29-1; abundance: -; d_gene: -; CDR3nt: TGCAGCGTTGACCGGGCCTCCTACAATGAGCAGTTCTTC; CDR3aa: CSVDRASYNEQFF
j_gene: TRBJ2-3; v_gene: TRBV9; abundance: -; d_gene: TRBD1; CDR3nt: TGTGCCAGCAGCCCCCGAGGGGGACAGGGGGCCACAGATACGCAGTATTTT; CDR3aa: CASSPRGGQGATDTQYF
j_gene: TRBJ1-1; v_gene: TRBV4-1; abundance: -; d_gene: -; CDR3nt: TGCGCCAGCAGCCACCCGACGGAGGGGCAGAACACTGAAGCTTTCTTT; CDR3aa: CASSHPTEGQNTEAFF
j_gene: TRBJ2-1; v_gene: TRBV7-9; abundance: many; d_gene: TRBD2; CDR3nt: TGTGCCAGCAGCTTAGTCCCTAGCGGCAGTGAGCAGTTCTTC; CDR3aa: CASSLVPSGSEQFF
j_gene: TRBJ2-3; v_gene: TRBV7-2; abundance: few; d_gene: TRBD2; CDR3nt: TGTGCCAGCAGCTCGGGACTAGCCGGACAGACCACAGATACGCAGTATTTT; CDR3aa: CASSSGLAGQTTDTQYF
j_gene: TRBJ2-1; v_gene: TRBV6-5; abundance: -; d_gene: TRBD1; CDR3nt: TGTGCCAGCAGCCAGGACAGGGGTGGGGGTAATGAGCAGTTCTTC; CDR3aa: CASSQDRGGGNEQFF
j_gene: TRBJ1-1; v_gene: TRBV19; abundance: -; d_gene: TRBD1; CDR3nt: TGTGCCAGTGAGGGGGCAGTAATGAACACTGAAGCTTTCTTT; CDR3aa: CASEGAVMNTEAFF
j_gene: TRBJ2-1; v_gene: TRBV7-8; abundance: -; d_gene: TRBD2; CDR3nt: TGTGCCAGCAGCCCGAGACTAGCGTCGGGGTACAATGAGCAGTTCTTC; CDR3aa: CASSPRLASGYNEQFF
j_gene: TRBJ2-1; v_gene: TRBV28; abundance: -; d_gene: TRBD2; CDR3nt: TGTGCCACCTCACCCACAGCGGGGGGCCGTAATGAGCAGTTCTTC; CDR3aa: CATSPTAGGRNEQFF
j_gene: TRBJ1-1; v_gene: TRBV7-8; abundance: -; d_gene: -; CDR3nt: TGTGCCAGCAGCTTACGGGGGGCTGATAGCACTGAAGCTTTCTTT; CDR3aa: CASSLRGADSTEAFF
j_gene: TRBJ2-5; v_gene: TRBV3-1; abundance: few; d_gene: TRBD2; CDR3nt: TGTGCCAGCAGCCAGATCGGGACTAGTCTTCACGGGACCCAGTACTTC; CDR3aa: CASSQIGTSLHGTQYF
j_gene: TRBJ1-1; v_gene: TRBV7-6; abundance: few; d_gene: TRBD1; CDR3nt: TGTGCCAGCAGCTTAGTTAGGACAGGTTTAAGAATGAACACTGAAGCTTTCTTT; CDR3aa: CASSLVRTGLRMNTEAFF
j_gene: TRBJ2-7; v_gene: TRBV9; abundance: -; d_gene: -; CDR3nt: TGTGCCAGCAGCCCCCCCGGGACTTCCAGGGCCCACGAGCAGTACTTC; CDR3aa: CASSPPGTSRAHEQYF
j_gene: TRBJ1-4; v_gene: TRBV5-1; abundance: few; d_gene: -; CDR3nt: TGCGCCAGCAGAGGACCGCCGAATGATGAAAAACTGTTTTTT; CDR3aa: CASRGPPNDEKLFF
j_gene: TRBJ1-1; v_gene: TRBV15; abundance: -; d_gene: -; CDR3nt: TGTGCCACCAGCAGAGATCTAAAGGGAGGGACTGAAGCTTTCTTT; CDR3aa: CATSRDLKGGTEAFF
j_gene: TRBJ2-5; v_gene: TRBV6-1; abundance: few; d_gene: TRBD1; CDR3nt: TGTGCCAGCAGGAGACAGGGTCCAGAGACCCAGTACTTC; CDR3aa: CASRRQGPETQYF
j_gene: TRBJ1-1; v_gene: TRBV24-1; abundance: once; d_gene: -; CDR3nt: TGTGCCACGCGCCGGGAGGGGCGAGCTTTCTTT; CDR3aa: CATRREGRAFF
j_gene: TRBJ1-1; v_gene: TRBV15; abundance: few; d_gene: -; CDR3nt: TGTGCCACCAGCAGAGATTACGGGGCTGAAGCTTTCTTT; CDR3aa: CATSRDYGAEAFF
j_gene: TRBJ2-7; v_gene: TRBV4-3; abundance: -; d_gene: TRBD2; CDR3nt: TGCGCCAGCAGCCAAGTAGCGGGAGGGCCTGACGAGCAGTACTTC; CDR3aa: CASSQVAGGPDEQYF
j_gene: TRBJ2-3; v_gene: TRBV7-9; abundance: -; d_gene: TRBD1; CDR3nt: TGTGCCAGCAGCCAAAGACAGGGGAGGTGGGATACGCAGTATTTT; CDR3aa: CASSQRQGRWDTQYF
j_gene: TRBJ2-3; v_gene: TRBV30; abundance: -; d_gene: -; CDR3nt: TGTGCCTGGAGTGTACAGGCAGGCCCCACAGATACGCAGTATTTT; CDR3aa: CAWSVQAGPTDTQYF
j_gene: TRBJ2-5; v_gene: TRBV20-1; abundance: -; d_gene: TRBD2; CDR3nt: TGCAGTGCTAGAGATCTTCTAGCGGGGAAAACGTCTCAAGAGACCCAGTACTTC; CDR3aa: CSARDLLAGKTSQETQYF
j_gene: TRBJ1-1; v_gene: TRBV6-4; abundance: once; d_gene: -; CDR3nt: TGTGCCAGCACCAACCGACAGCCCTCCGAAGCTTTCTTT; CDR3aa: CASTNRQPSEAFF
j_gene: TRBJ1-2; v_gene: TRBV12-3/TRBV12-4; abundance: -; d_gene: -; CDR3nt: TGTGCCAGCAGTCCGACGGGGTGGCGAACTAACTATGGCTACACCTTC; CDR3aa: CASSPTGWRTNYGYTF
j_gene: TRBJ2-5; v_gene: TRBV7-8; abundance: many; d_gene: -; CDR3nt: TGTGCCAGCAGCCCAGACCGAGAGACCCAGTACTTC; CDR3aa: CASSPDRETQYF
j_gene: TRBJ2-7; v_gene: TRBV6-5; abundance: -; d_gene: TRBD1; CDR3nt: TGTGCCAGCAGGTCCGGGACAGATAATTACGAGCAGTACTTC; CDR3aa: CASRSGTDNYEQYF
j_gene: TRBJ2-7; v_gene: TRBV28; abundance: -; d_gene: TRBD2; CDR3nt: TGTGCCAGCACAACACAGACTAGCGGGAGAAACACCTCTAACGAGCAGTACTTC; CDR3aa: CASTTQTSGRNTSNEQYF
j_gene: TRBJ1-2; v_gene: TRBV12-3/TRBV12-4; abundance: -; d_gene: TRBD1; CDR3nt: TGTGCCAGCAGTTTAAGGCAGGGGGCCCATAACTATGGCTACACCTTC; CDR3aa: CASSLRQGAHNYGYTF
j_gene: TRBJ2-1; v_gene: TRBV2; abundance: few; d_gene: TRBD1; CDR3nt: TGTGCCAGCAAAAGACAGGGTGTAGTGGATGAGCAGTTCTTC; CDR3aa: CASKRQGVVDEQFF
j_gene: TRBJ2-3; v_gene: TRBV6-5; abundance: -; d_gene: -; CDR3nt: TGTGCCAGCAGTTATGATTTTGCAGATACGCAGTATTTT; CDR3aa: CASSYDFADTQYF
j_gene: TRBJ1-2; v_gene: TRBV7-2; abundance: many; d_gene: -; CDR3nt: TGTGCCAGCAGCTTAGGACACCAAGCTAACTATGGCTACACCTTC; CDR3aa: CASSLGHQANYGYTF
j_gene: TRBJ1-2; v_gene: TRBV6-1; abundance: -; d_gene: -; CDR3nt: TGTGCCAGCAGTGAAGGGCTACAGGCCTCCGCTTTCTTC; CDR3aa: CASSEGLQASAFF
j_gene: TRBJ2-5; v_gene: TRBV7-3; abundance: -; d_gene: TRBD1; CDR3nt: TGTGCCAGCAGCTTAAGGGGACAGGGGGCGCATGAGACCCAGTACTTC; CDR3aa: CASSLRGQGAHETQYF
j_gene: TRBJ2-1; v_gene: TRBV15; abundance: few; d_gene: -; CDR3nt: TGTGCCACCAGCAGAGATGGGTCCCGGACCTACAATGAGCAGTTCTTC; CDR3aa: CATSRDGSRTYNEQFF
j_gene: TRBJ1-4; v_gene: TRBV5-1; abundance: few; d_gene: -; CDR3nt: TGCGCCAGCAGCTCGAACAGGGATTACGAAAAACTGTTTTTT; CDR3aa: CASSSNRDYEKLFF
j_gene: TRBJ2-7; v_gene: TRBV27; abundance: -; d_gene: -; CDR3nt: TGTGCCACGGGGCGAACCTACGAGCAGTACTTC; CDR3aa: CATGRTYEQYF
j_gene: TRBJ1-3; v_gene: TRBV3-2; abundance: once; d_gene: -; CDR3nt: TGTGCCAGCAGCCAAGATCGAGAGGGCGCGAATGGAAACACCATATATTTT; CDR3aa: CASSQDREGANGNTIYF
j_gene: TRBJ2-1; v_gene: TRBV20-1; abundance: few; d_gene: TRBD2; CDR3nt: TGCAGTGCTAACCGGGGACTAGTGCCCAATGAGCAGTTCTTC; CDR3aa: CSANRGLVPNEQFF
j_gene: TRBJ2-7; v_gene: TRBV6-6; abundance: -; d_gene: -; CDR3nt: TGTGCCAGCAGCAACAGATTGGCCTACGAGCAGTACTTC; CDR3aa: CASSNRLAYEQYF
j_gene: TRBJ2-1; v_gene: TRBV4-1; abundance: -; d_gene: TRBD2; CDR3nt: TGCGCCAGCAGCCAAGAGGGACTAGCGATTAACAATGAGCAGTTCTTC; CDR3aa: CASSQEGLAINNEQFF